This paragraph reports one T cell receptor (beta chain). The antigen remains undetermined. RNA transcripts yielded amplified TCR beta CDR3 regions. An initial round of RT-PCR targeting the TCR CDR3 relied on the HTBI primer set. TCRdb called the multiplex PCR reads again in MiXCR, with one record for every CDR3 protein. The sample has hundreds of thousands of distinct CDR3 sequences, roughly 20% seen once; the top ten hold approximately 35%. Exclusions: uncontrolled infection, other autoimmune disease, pregnancy, lactation. The source of the PBMCs was 9.5 to 10 ml of fresh peripheral blood. This sample is part of a study of T cells in Graves' hyperthyroidism and ophthalmopathy. Study-wide points: Ophthalmopathy was predicted by the model a median of 6.5 months ahead of onset. Most clonotypes that expanded in the thyroid above 0.001 also showed up in blood.

Germline assignment: CDR1 SEHNR and CDR2 FQNEAQ (reference sequence). Trimming cost V 1 base and J 8 bases; bases outside gene matches: 10. This CDR3 has 16 residues. This sequence was found in a man over 45 with Graves' ophthalmopathy. The rearrangement uses TRBV7-9 and TRBJ2-1; 8 bases align to TRBD2. Sequences were obtained from blood. Here the CDR3 reads CASSLELAAPGDEQFF. The CDR3 region has the DNA TGTGCCAGCAGCTTAGAACTAGCGGCCCCCGGGGATGAGCAGTTCTTC.